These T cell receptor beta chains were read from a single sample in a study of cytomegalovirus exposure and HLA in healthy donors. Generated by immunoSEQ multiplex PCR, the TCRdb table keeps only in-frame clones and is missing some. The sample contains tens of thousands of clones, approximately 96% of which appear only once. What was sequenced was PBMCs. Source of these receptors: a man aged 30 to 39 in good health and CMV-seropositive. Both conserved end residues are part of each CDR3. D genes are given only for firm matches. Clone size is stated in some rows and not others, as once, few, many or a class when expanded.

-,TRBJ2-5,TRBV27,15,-,TGTGCCAGCTACTCCCTGGGGGCAGCCCAAGAGACCCAGTACTTC,CASYSLGAAQETQYF
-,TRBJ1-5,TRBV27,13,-,TGTGCCAGCAGTTTTGGACGGGGTCAGCCCCAGCATTTT,CASSFGRGQPQHF
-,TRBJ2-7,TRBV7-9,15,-,TGTGCCAGCAGCTTAGGTGGAGCGGCTCCCTACGAGCAGTACTTC,CASSLGGAAPYEQYF
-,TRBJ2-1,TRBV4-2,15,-,TGTGCCAGCAGCCAAGAAGTAGCTACCTACAATGAGCAGTTCTTC,CASSQEVATYNEQFF
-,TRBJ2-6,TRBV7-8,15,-,TGTGCCAGCAGCCGCGGACAGACTGGGGCCAACGTCCTGACTTTC,CASSRGQTGANVLTF
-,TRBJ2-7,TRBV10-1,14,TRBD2,TGCGCCAGCAGTGAGATCAGAGCGGGGGGTGAGCAGTACTTC,CASSEIRAGGEQYF
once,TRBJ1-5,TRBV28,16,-,TGTGCCAGCAGTACGGGAGGGGTTTATAGCAATCAGCCCCAGCATTTT,CASSTGGVYSNQPQHF
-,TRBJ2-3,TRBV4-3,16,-,TGCGCCAGCAGCCCAGAAAGGGCGGACATCACAGATACGCAGTATTTT,CASSPERADITDTQYF
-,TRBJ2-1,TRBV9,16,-,TGTGCCAGCAGCGTAGCCCGGGTCCCTACTTACAATGAGCAGTTCTTC,CASSVARVPTYNEQFF
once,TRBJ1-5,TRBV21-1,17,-,TGTGCCAGCAGTCACACAGGTAATAATAGCAGCAATCAGCCCCAGCATTTT,CASSHTGNNSSNQPQHF
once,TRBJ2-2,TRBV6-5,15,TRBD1,TGTGCCAGCGGCCAGGACAGGGCGAACACCGGGGAGCTGTTTTTT,CASGQDRANTGELFF
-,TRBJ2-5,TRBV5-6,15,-,TGTGCCAGCAGCTTGATCGGGGGAGGTCCGGAGACCCAGTACTTC,CASSLIGGGPETQYF
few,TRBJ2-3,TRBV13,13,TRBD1,TGTGCCAGCAGCCCGGACAGGGGGGGTACGCAGTATTTT,CASSPDRGGTQYF
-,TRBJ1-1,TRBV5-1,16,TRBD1,TGCGCCAGCACATTTCAGGGGGCAATCGGGAACACTGAAGCTTTCTTT,CASTFQGAIGNTEAFF
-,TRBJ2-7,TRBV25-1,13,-,TGTGCCAGTACCCGGGACAAGTCCTACGAGCAGTACTTC,CASTRDKSYEQYF
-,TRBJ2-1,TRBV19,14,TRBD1,TGTGCCAGCAGGACAGGGGGCGACTACAATGAGCAGTTCTTC,CASRTGGDYNEQFF
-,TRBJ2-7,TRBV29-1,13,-,TGCAGCACCCGTGGGGAGGCGTGGGAAGAGCAGTACTTC,CSTRGEAWEEQYF
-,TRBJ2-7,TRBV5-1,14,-,TGCGCCAGCAGCCTGGGGACAATCACCTACGAGCAGTACTTC,CASSLGTITYEQYF
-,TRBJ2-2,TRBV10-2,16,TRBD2,TGCGCCAGCAGTGAGGAGGCGGGAGGGCCGGGCGGGGAGCTGTTTTTT,CASSEEAGGPGGELFF
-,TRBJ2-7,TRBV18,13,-,TGTGCCAGCTCATCGCAGGTGATCCACGAGCAGTACTTC,CASSSQVIHEQYF
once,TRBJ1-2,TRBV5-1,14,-,TGCGCCAGCAGCCTCGGACAAGTTAACTATGGCTACACCTTC,CASSLGQVNYGYTF
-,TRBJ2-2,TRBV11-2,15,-,TGTGCCAGCAGCCCGCCCGGACTGCCAACCGGGGAGCTGTTTTTT,CASSPPGLPTGELFF
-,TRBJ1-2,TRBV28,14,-,TGTGCCAGCAGTTTACCGGGGAGGGATCATGGCTACACCTTC,CASSLPGRDHGYTF
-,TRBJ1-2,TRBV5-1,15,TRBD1,TGCGCCAGCAGCTTGGCCATGGGACAGAACTATGGCTACACCTTC,CASSLAMGQNYGYTF
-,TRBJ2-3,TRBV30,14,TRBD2,TGTGCCTGGAAGGGAGGGTTGGTCACAGATACGCAGTATTTT,CAWKGGLVTDTQYF
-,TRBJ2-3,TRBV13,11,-,TGTGCCAGCAGCCAGGGGGATACGCAGTATTTT,CASSQGDTQYF
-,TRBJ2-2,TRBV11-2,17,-,TGTGCCAGCAGCCCCGAGGTGCTTTCGGCGAACACCGGGGAGCTGTTTTTT,CASSPEVLSANTGELFF
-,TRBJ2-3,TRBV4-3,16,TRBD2,TGCGCCAGCAGCCAAGACCTAGCGGGGGGCACAGATACGCAGTATTTT,CASSQDLAGGTDTQYF
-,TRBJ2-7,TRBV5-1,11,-,TGCGCCAGCAGGCGAGAGGACGAGCAGTACTTC,CASRREDEQYF
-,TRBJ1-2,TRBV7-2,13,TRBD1,TGTGCCAGCAGCTGGACAGGCTCAAAGGGCTACACCTTC,CASSWTGSKGYTF
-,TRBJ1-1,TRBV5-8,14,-,TGTGCCAGCAGCTTGCTGACAGTGAACACTGAAGCTTTCTTT,CASSLLTVNTEAFF
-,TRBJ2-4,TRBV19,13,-,TGTGCCAGCGATGAGGGTGCCAAAAACATTCAGTACTTC,CASDEGAKNIQYF
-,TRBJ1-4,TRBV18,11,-,TGTGCCAGCTCAGGCAATGAAAAACTGTTTTTT,CASSGNEKLFF
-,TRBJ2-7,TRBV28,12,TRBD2,TGTGCCAGCAAAGCGGGGATCTACGAGCAGTACTTC,CASKAGIYEQYF
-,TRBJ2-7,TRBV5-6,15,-,TGTGCCAGCAGCTTGTATTCGAACAGAGTCTACGAGCAGTACTTC,CASSLYSNRVYEQYF
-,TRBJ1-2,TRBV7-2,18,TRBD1,TGTGCCAGCAGCCAAGTCCCGAGACAGGGGACGTCCGAGGGGGGCTACACCTTC,CASSQVPRQGTSEGGYTF
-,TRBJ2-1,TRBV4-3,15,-,TGCGCCAGCAGCCAAGATCAGATGGCCTACAATGAGCAGTTCTTC,CASSQDQMAYNEQFF
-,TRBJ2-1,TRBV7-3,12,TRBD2,TGTGCCAGCAGCCCAGGACTAGGCGGACAGTTCTTC,CASSPGLGGQFF
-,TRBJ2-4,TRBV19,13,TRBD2,TGTGCCAGTAGTCCACGGACTAGAAGCATTCAGTACTTC,CASSPRTRSIQYF
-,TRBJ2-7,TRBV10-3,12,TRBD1,TGTGCCATCAGTGGGGACAGCTACGAGCAGTACTTC,CAISGDSYEQYF
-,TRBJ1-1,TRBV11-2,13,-,TGTGCCAGCAGCTTAGATCGGGGAGCCGAAGCTTTCTTT,CASSLDRGAEAFF
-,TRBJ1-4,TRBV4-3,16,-,TGCGCCAGCAGCCGCAACGGGGGGGGGACTAATGAAAAACTGTTTTTT,CASSRNGGGTNEKLFF
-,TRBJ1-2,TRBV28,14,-,TGTGCCACCCTCCAAGGGGAGGGTTACTATGGCTACACCTTC,CATLQGEGYYGYTF
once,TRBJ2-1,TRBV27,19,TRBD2,TGTGCCAGCAGACCGATGGGACTAGCGGGAGGTTTCTCCTACAATGAGCAGTTCTTC,CASRPMGLAGGFSYNEQFF
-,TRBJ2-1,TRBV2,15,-,TGTGCCAGCAGTGAAACTAGCCAAACCTACAATGAGCAGTTCTTC,CASSETSQTYNEQFF
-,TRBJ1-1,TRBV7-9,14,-,TGTGCCAGCAGCCGTCCGGCGGGGAACACTGAAGCTTTCTTT,CASSRPAGNTEAFF
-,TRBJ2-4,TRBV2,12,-,TGTGCCAGCACGGGGGAAGCAAACATTCAGTACTTC,CASTGEANIQYF
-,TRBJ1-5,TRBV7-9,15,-,TGTGCCAGCAGCCTAGAACGGGACTTCACGGGGCCCCAGCATTTT,CASSLERDFTGPQHF
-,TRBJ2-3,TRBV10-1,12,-,TGCGCCAGCAGTGATAATACAGATACGCAGTATTTT,CASSDNTDTQYF
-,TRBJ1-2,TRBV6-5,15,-,TGTGCCAGCACCCCCGACGGAGGACAGACTTATGGCTACACCTTC,CASTPDGGQTYGYTF
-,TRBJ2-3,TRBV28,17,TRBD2,TGTGCCAGCAGTGAAAGGGTCCTAGCGGGAGGTGGTGATACGCAGTATTTT,CASSERVLAGGGDTQYF
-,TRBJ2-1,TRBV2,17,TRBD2,TGTGCCAGCAGTCAGTACACCGGGACTAGCGGGAGCTATGAGCAGTTCTTC,CASSQYTGTSGSYEQFF
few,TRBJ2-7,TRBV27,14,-,TGTGCCAGCAGTTTATCGGAGATCTCCTACGAGCAGTACTTC,CASSLSEISYEQYF
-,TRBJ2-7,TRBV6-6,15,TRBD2,TGTGCCAGCAGTTACGTCCTAGCGGGTTACAACGAGCAGTACTTC,CASSYVLAGYNEQYF
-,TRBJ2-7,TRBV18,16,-,TGTGCCAGCTCACCTGAAGGTTACAGCAGAACCTACGAGCAGTACTTC,CASSPEGYSRTYEQYF
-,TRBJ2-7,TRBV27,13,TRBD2,TGTGCCAGCAGAAGCGGGAGGGGCTACGAGCAGTACTTC,CASRSGRGYEQYF
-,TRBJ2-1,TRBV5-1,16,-,TGCGCCAGCAGCTTGTACGGGGAGCTTGATTACAATGAGCAGTTCTTC,CASSLYGELDYNEQFF
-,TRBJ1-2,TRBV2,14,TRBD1,TGTGCCAGCAGCCGACAGGGTGAGGGCGGTGGCTACACCTTC,CASSRQGEGGGYTF